This note documents a single T cell receptor beta chain sequence. The antigen this receptor binds is unknown. Its ends do not fully match the called genes, so a read error is possible. The receptor library was made with the immunoSEQ multiplex PCR assay. A mixture of 60 forward primers for TCR Vbeta segments and 13 reverse primers for TCR Jbeta segments was used in the multiplex PCR. A multiplex PCR assay on genomic DNA amplified the CDR3 region of rearranged TCR beta genes. On the Illumina HiSeq System, the amplified TCR beta libraries were sequenced as 87-base-pair reads. In the source study's methods: Across the 500 to 850 repertoires, a later analysis counted roughly 77 million unique TCR beta chains, roughly 11 million of which were shared by at least two donors. Raw reads were error-corrected and collapsed into unique sequences by a nearest-neighbor algorithm in which closely related sequences were merged to remove PCR and sequencing errors. V, D and J gene segments were assigned by aligning CDR3 sequences to IMGT reference sequences. For a sequence to be retained, at least a six-nucleotide match to both a V gene segment and a J gene segment was required. Rearrangements were classified as productive when the CDR3 lacked stop codons and remained in frame with V and J, and all other rearrangements were classified as non-productive. Following IMGT convention, CDR3 was defined as the stretch from the second conserved V-encoded cysteine to the conserved J-encoded phenylalanine. In an earlier analysis of approximately 590 of the donors, sequences lacking an unambiguous match to a single V gene segment were excluded. An earlier analysis of a few hundred of the donors called V segments functional above 56.7% productive rearrangements and segregating when the between-donor standard deviation exceeded 5%. A statistical classification framework was developed to diagnose cytomegalovirus status using the catalog of TCR beta chain sequences. In a later analysis, TCR nucleotide sequences were compared against IMGT/GENE-DB human TR gene sequences so that V and J genes could be assigned. The TCRdist pipeline was used in a later analysis to assign CDR3 sequences and most-parsimonious VDJ recombination scenarios. In a later analysis, each TCR beta chain was defined by its CDR3 amino acid sequence together with its V-gene family, and reads lacking a unique V-gene family were excluded. To address suspected cross-contamination and a sequencing artifact, a later analysis removed 592 highly shared, low-generation-probability nucleotide sequences. For each public chain, a later analysis derived a clonal expansion index from normalized ranks of inferred template counts within each repertoire. A later analysis computed generation probabilities with a VDJ recombination model fitted to out-of-frame rearrangements, and checked the results against IGoR. In a later analysis, hypergeometric tests were used to score TCR-TCR, TCR-HLA and TCR-CMV co-occurrence, with a repertoire-size bias correction applied to TCR pairs. In a later analysis, false discovery rates were estimated by permuting HLA or CMV assignments 20 times. A later analysis grouped co-occurring TCRs with DBSCAN, adding TCRdist sequence similarity when clustering within HLA-allele-positive subsets. For co-occurrence clustering, repertoires with fewer than 30,000 or more than 120,000 public chains were excluded, along with five or six repertoires with anomalous nucleotide sharing. As stored in TCRdb, this immuneACCESS dataset retains in-frame rearrangements with V and J assigned. A fraction of the clones does not appear; measured against another copy, unresolved V genes explain less than half of the discrepancy, and the remainder lacks a known reason. V, J and clone size were drawn from that table, and D and trimming were deduced from the DNA. The sample includes about 130,000 clones, with about 85% observed a single time. Around 1.7% of the sample lies in the top ten.

CDR1 and CDR2, per the germline V gene, are MNHEY and SVGAGI. The CDR3 covers 15 residues, taking in both the cysteine and the phenylalanine. Only CDR3 DNA is held: 45 bases, read in frame from base 1. In total, fewer than 750 healthy bone marrow donors made up the cohort. Cohort members were all nominally healthy when sampled, although unrecorded immune exposures were likely present. The donor was CMV seronegative and belonged to the group of 352 seronegative cohort members. A peripheral blood sample was collected from each donor, and TCR beta sequencing was performed on peripheral blood mononuclear cells. Genomic DNA was extracted from the blood cell samples with the Qiagen DNeasy Blood Extraction Kit. The sample comes from a study of cytomegalovirus exposure and HLA in healthy donors (dated by TCRdb to about 2017). Broadly, across the study: In an earlier analysis of approximately 640 of the donors, around 290 Gb of sequence data and 90 million to 120 million unique TCR beta sequences from about 190 million T cells were reported. Around 320 gigabases of sequencing data and tens of millions of unique TCR sequences were included in an early release covering several hundred HLA-typed donors. The genetic ancestry cluster associated with self-reported Caucasian donors included about 84% of the roughly 400 genotyped donors. The aim of the study was to test whether cataloging public T cell receptors could identify signatures of past pathogen exposure. The study used immunosequencing to profile the T cell repertoires of 600 to 850 subjects and linked those repertoires to cytomegalovirus serostatus. A separate validation cohort of roughly 120 different subjects was used in addition to the 666-subject first cohort. High-throughput TCR immunosequencing, statistical association of individual TCRs with disease status, and machine learning were combined to predict cytomegalovirus infection status. A later analysis re-examined previously published TCR beta repertoires from more than 650 donors and added high-resolution HLA genotyping to investigate patterns of TCR occurrence. Rather than using new phenotypic data, the later analysis identified candidate immune exposures from TCR beta sequences and from how often those sequences occurred across donors. To decide whether each TCR beta V gene segment behaved as functional or pseudogenic, an earlier analysis of some 580 of the donors relied on high-throughput TCR beta sequencing. Donor age, sex, ethnicity and CMV serostatus were compiled alongside the repertoire data. A later genetic analysis took genome-wide SNP genotypes for about 55% of the roughly 670 donors and used that subset as a discovery cohort. Every repertoire in the discovery cohort had been generated on one and the same sequencing platform. Class I and class II HLA loci were covered by the typing at four-digit resolution. Typing coverage varied by locus: roughly 620-630 donors for A, B, C, DRB1 and DQB1; roughly 520 for DQA1; 600 to 610 for DPA1; approximately 450 for DPB1. Roughly 5 DR-DQ haplotypes were handled as single units for association and clustering, since linkage in the cohort was strong. Across 398 genotyped donors of the cohort, an average of about 220,000 unique TCR beta nucleotide sequences per donor were sequenced, and 15% to 20% of those sequences were non-productive. Summary of the overall study and its limitations: The authors suggested that the approach could potentially be generalized to other disease states and immunological phenotypes. An earlier analysis of 587 of the donors showed that most TCR beta V segments appeared in productive rearrangements either about 87% or about 30% of the time, which broadly matched IMGT annotations. Because counts were too low, seventeen rarely observed V segments, including chromosome 9 orphons, were excluded from the earlier analysis of around 590 of the donors. In a later analysis, several top co-occurrence clusters were reported to appear linked to parvovirus B19, influenza, CMV and Epstein-Barr virus. Compared with the 666-donor mean, donors in an Asian-associated ancestry cluster had fewer N-insertions in productive TCRs, according to a later genetic analysis. Some IMGT-functional V segments, including TRBV6-2 and TRBV6-3, could not be distinguished by the 87-base-pair reads and were therefore excluded. This cohort had only TCR beta chains sequenced, and the lack of alpha or paired-chain data limited which features could be detected. Linkage disequilibrium might explain the correlated functional status among segregating V segments, but an unknown experimental factor could not be excluded. V-gene and J-gene trimming of TCR beta chains was associated with a missense DCLRE1C variant in a later genetic analysis, and the association was replicated in an independent cohort. The classifier was reported to diagnose cytomegalovirus status with high specificity and sensitivity in both the original cohort and the validation cohort. In a later analysis, around 17,000 TCR beta sequences were associated with specific HLA alleles at a false discovery rate of 0.05. A few of the identified cytomegalovirus-associated TCR beta chains were confirmed in vitro to be specific for cytomegalovirus antigens. In the study, 150 to 200 TCR beta chains were listed as associated with cytomegalovirus. Because HLA typing was missing for some donors at each locus, association tests included only the typed subset. The presence/absence analyses assumed that sequencing depth was roughly uniform across donors, and that assumption may not be true. A further reported finding was that TCR beta sequences accurately predicted the HLA-A and HLA-B alleles for most subjects in the first cohort. In a later analysis, most CMV-associated TCR beta chains were found to appear HLA-restricted, with HLA associations seemingly driven largely by CMV exposure. According to a later analysis, TCR association rates differed among HLA loci, with DRB1 alleles showing the most associated TCRs and HLA-C alleles showing the fewest. Across donors, most TCR sequences were observed very rarely, whereas some public TCRs were present in many individuals. A group of highly shared sequence variants was considered likely to be a technical artifact of the sequencing pipeline. The only immune exposure information available for the cohort was CMV serostatus. When HLA alleles, especially DR and DQ, strongly co-occurred, TCR associations were difficult to assign to individual alleles. In a later analysis, HLA-associated TCR beta chains showed more clonal expansion and lower generation probabilities than non-associated chains that were equally common.

This receptor was identified in a boy between 5 and 17 years old in good health and CMV-seronegative. The chain employs TRBV6-5 and TRBJ1-1, and 8 junction bases match TRBD1. Sequencing was carried out using PBMCs. The CDR3: CASRRDRSMNTEALF. The sequenced DNA is TGTGCCAGCAGGAGGGACAGGAGCATGAACACTGAAGCTCTCTTT.